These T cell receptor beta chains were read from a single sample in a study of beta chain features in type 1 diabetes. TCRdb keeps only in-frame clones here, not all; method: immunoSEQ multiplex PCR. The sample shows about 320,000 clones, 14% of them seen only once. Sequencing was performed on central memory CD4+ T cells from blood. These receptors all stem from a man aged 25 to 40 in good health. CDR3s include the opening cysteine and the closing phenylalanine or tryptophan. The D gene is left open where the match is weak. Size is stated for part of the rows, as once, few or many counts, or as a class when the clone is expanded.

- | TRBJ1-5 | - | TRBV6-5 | CASSNRDGGSPQHF | TGTGCCAGCAGTAACCGGGACGGCGGATCGCCCCAGCATTTT
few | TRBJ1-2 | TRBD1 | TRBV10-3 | CAIRTGGNGYTF | TGTGCCATACGGACAGGGGGGAATGGCTACACCTTC
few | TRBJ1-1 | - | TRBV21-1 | CASSKAFGPQSSYTEAFF | TGTGCCAGCAGCAAAGCGTTCGGGCCCCAAAGTTCCTACACTGAAGCTTTCTTT
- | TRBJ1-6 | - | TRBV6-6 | CASSLTSRLHNSPLHF | TGTGCCAGCAGTCTTACGAGCAGGCTGCATAATTCACCCCTCCACTTT
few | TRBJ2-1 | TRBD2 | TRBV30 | CAWSGGNPLRETNEQFF | TGTGCCTGGAGTGGGGGAAATCCTCTGCGGGAGACCAATGAGCAGTTCTTC
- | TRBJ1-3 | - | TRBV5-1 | CASSLGTSGNTIYF | TGCGCCAGCAGCTTGGGGACCTCTGGAAACACCATATATTTT
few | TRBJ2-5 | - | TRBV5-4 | CASSLARETQYF | TGTGCCAGCAGCTTGGCTAGGGAGACCCAGTACTTC
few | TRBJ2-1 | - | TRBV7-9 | CASSLAQPVGSYNEQFF | TGTGCCAGCAGCTTAGCGCAACCTGTCGGCTCATACAATGAGCAGTTCTTC
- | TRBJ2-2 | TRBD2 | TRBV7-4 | CASSRRLAGNTGELLF | TGTGCCAGCAGCCGACGACTAGCGGGGAACACCGGGGAGCTGCTTTTT
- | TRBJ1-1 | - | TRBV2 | CATPLGRGTEAFF | TGTGCTACCCCCTTAGGTAGGGGCACTGAAGCTTTCTTT
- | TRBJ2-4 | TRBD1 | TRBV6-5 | CASRPETGSNIQYF | TGTGCCAGCAGACCAGAGACAGGGTCGAACATTCAGTACTTC
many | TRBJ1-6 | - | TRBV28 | CASSPIGRSYNSPLHF | TGTGCCAGCAGCCCGATTGGCCGCTCCTATAATTCACCCCTCCACTTT
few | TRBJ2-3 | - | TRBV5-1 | CASSLDLADTQYF | TGCGCCAGCAGCTTGGATCTGGCAGATACGCAGTATTTT
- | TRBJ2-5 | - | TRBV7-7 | CASSPKTQETQYF | TGTGCCAGCAGCCCAAAAACCCAAGAGACCCAGTACTTC
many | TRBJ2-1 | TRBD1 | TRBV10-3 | CAIRDRGNEQFF | TGTGCCATCAGGGACAGGGGAAATGAGCAGTTCTTC
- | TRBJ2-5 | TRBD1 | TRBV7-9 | CASSATGAETQYF | TGTGCCAGCAGCGCCACAGGGGCAGAGACCCAGTACTTC
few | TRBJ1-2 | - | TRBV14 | CASSQASYGYTF | TGTGCCAGCAGCCAAGCTTCATATGGCTACACCTTC